Here is one T cell receptor (beta chain) with its context. Its cognate antigen is unknown. Here immunoSEQ multiplex PCR was the method, and the copy in TCRdb shows in-frame clones only, minus some. The sample carries around 160,000 clones, roughly 94% recorded once. The sample is drawn from a study of T cell responses to AZD1222 COVID-19 vaccine. The study, taken as a whole, reports: Sampling that yielded the repertoires occurred only after the peak T cell response.

The sequencing used peripheral blood, collected on day 0 of AZD1222 vaccination. This TCR derives from an adult in good health.

This CDR3 reads CASSSRVTDTQYF. The CDR3 region has the DNA TGTGCCAGCAGCTCCAGGGTCACAGATACGCAGTATTTT. The chain combines TRBV11-2 with TRBJ2-3, with a weak D call TRBD1 (5 bases). This CDR3 contains 13 residues. Trimming took off 4 bases at V and 2 bases at J, with 7 bases between the two ends. Looked up from germline, CDR1 is SGHAT and CDR2 is FQNNGV.